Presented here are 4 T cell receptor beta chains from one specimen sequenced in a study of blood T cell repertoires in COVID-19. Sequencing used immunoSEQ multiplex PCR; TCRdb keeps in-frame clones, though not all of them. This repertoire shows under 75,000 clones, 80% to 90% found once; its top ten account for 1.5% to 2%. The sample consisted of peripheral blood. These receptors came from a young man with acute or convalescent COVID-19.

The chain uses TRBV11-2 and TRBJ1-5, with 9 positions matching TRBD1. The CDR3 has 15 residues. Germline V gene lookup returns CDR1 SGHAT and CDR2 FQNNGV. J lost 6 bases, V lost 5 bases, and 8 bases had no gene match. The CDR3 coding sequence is TGTGCCAGCAGCCAATCCGGACAGGGGAGTCAGCCCCAGCATTTT. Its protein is CASSQSGQGSQPQHF.

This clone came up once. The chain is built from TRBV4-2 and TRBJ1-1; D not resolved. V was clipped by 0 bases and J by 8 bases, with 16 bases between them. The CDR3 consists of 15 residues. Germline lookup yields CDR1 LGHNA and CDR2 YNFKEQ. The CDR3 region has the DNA TGTGCCAGCAGCCAAGAACCCCGGCAGGCCTACGAAGCTTTCTTT. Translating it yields CASSQEPRQAYEAFF.

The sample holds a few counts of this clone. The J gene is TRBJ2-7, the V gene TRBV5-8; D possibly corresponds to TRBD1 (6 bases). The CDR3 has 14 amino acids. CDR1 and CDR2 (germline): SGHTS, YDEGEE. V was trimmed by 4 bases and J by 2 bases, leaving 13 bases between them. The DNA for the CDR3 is TGTGCCAGCAGCCTGAGCTGGACAGCCTACGAGCAGTACTTC. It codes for CASSLSWTAYEQYF. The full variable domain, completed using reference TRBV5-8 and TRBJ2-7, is EAGVTQSPTHLIKTRGQQATLRCSPISGHTSVYWYQQALGLGLQFLLWYDEGEERNRGNFPPRFSGRQFPNYSSELNVNALELEDSALYLCASSLSWTAYEQYFGPGTRLTVT.

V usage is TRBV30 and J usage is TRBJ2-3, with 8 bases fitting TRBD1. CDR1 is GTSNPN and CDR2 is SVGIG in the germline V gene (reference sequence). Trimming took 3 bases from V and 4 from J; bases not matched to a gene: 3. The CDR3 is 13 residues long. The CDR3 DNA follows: TGTGCCTGGAGCAGGGGGCTCGCAGATACGCAGTATTTT. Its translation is CAWSRGLADTQYF. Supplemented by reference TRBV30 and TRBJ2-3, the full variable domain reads SQTIHQWPATLVQPVGSPLSLECTVEGTSNPNLYWYRQAAGRGLQLLFYSVGIGQISSEVPQNLSASRPQDRQFILSSKKLLLSDSGFYLCAWSRGLADTQYFGPGTRLTVL.